A single sample gave rise to the 8 T cell receptor beta chains below, sequenced in a study of T-cell reconstitution after alpha-beta-depleted transplantation in children. The authors prepared the TCRbeta library with unique molecular identifiers. TCRdb analysed the PCR reads with MiXCR anew, one entry per CDR3 protein. The sample records 580,000 or so distinct CDR3 sequences, roughly 23% being singletons. The sequences come from PBMCs, mostly from graft donor cells, collected 360 days after TCRalphabeta/CD19-depleted stem cell transplant. Receptor source: a boy in the first two years of life who had a stem cell transplant for acute myeloid leukemia, so the T cells may come from the graft donor.

This clonotype was detected many times. This chain joins TRBV29-1 and TRBJ2-3, with 7 bases that match TRBD2. The V and J ends lost 8 bases and 1 base, in that order; junction bases with no gene match: 3. Germline CDR1 and CDR2: SQVTM and ANQGSEA. The CDR3 runs 12 residues. CDR3 sequence: CSFTSGTDTQYF. CDR3 DNA: TGCAGCTTTACTAGCGGCACAGATACGCAGTATTTT.

This chain links TRBV20-1 with TRBJ1-1; D is perhaps TRBD1 (6 bases). Germline V gene sequence: CDR1 DFQATT, CDR2 SNEGSKA (reference sequence). The CDR3 consists of 13 residues. V lost 7 bases to trimming and J lost 0 bases, with 12 bases between them. DNA of the CDR3: TGCAGTGTCCCAGGGGACTTGAACACTGAAGCTTTCTTT. This codes for CSVPGDLNTEAFF.

This clonotype was seen ten or more times. The rearrangement links TRBV28 to TRBJ2-4, with 9 bases lining up with TRBD1. Germline V lookup: CDR1 MDHEN, CDR2 SYDVKM. The CDR3 covers 13 residues. The J segment lost 13 bases and the V segment lost 8 bases, leaving 12 bases of the junction unmatched. The CDR3 DNA sequence: TGTGCCAGCGCCACAGGGGGCTCCCTCATCCAGTACTTC. Translated, it gives CASATGGSLIQYF.

This clonotype came up a few times. This rearrangement joins TRBV20-1 to TRBJ2-7; 12 bases fit TRBD2. V lost 5 bases, J lost 3 bases, and 2 bases stayed unmatched. This CDR3 comprises 13 residues. The V gene's germline CDR1 is DFQATT and CDR2 SNEGSKA (reference sequence). CDR3 protein: CSAETSGGYEQYF. The CDR3 nucleotides are TGCAGTGCTGAGACTAGCGGGGGCTACGAGCAGTACTTC.

V and J are TRBV4-2 and TRBJ2-5; D call uncertain. This CDR3 is 16 amino acids long. The V end was cut by 0 bases, the J end by 1 base, with 12 bases between. Looked up from germline, CDR1 is LGHNA and CDR2 is YNFKEQ. For the CDR3, the DNA is TGTGCCAGCAGCCAAGACCCGATTAACAGCCAAGAGACCCAGTACTTC. Translated: CASSQDPINSQETQYF.

This clonotype was detected a few times. The rearrangement uses TRBV27 and TRBJ2-1; D is possibly TRBD1 or TRBD2 (6 bases each). CDR3 length: 16 amino acids. Germline V lookup: CDR1 MNHEY, CDR2 SMNVEV (reference sequence). V was trimmed by 4 bases and J by 4 bases, leaving 17 bases between them. Here the CDR3 reads CASSWGDGGRYNEQFF. CDR3 sequence (DNA): TGTGCCAGCAGTTGGGGGGACGGGGGCCGGTACAATGAGCAGTTCTTC.

The rearrangement joins TRBV4-3 to TRBJ1-1; D may be TRBD1 (5 bases). This CDR3 contains 13 residues. V lost 0 bases and J lost 6, with 8 bases in between. In germline, CDR1 is LGHNA, CDR2 YSLEER. The CDR3 DNA is TGCGCCAGCAGCCAAGAGGGAGGGGCTGAAGCTTTCTTT. Translation gives CASSQEGGAEAFF.

This clonotype appeared many times. The chain uses TRBV12-3 or TRBV12-4 and TRBJ2-3, with D unclear. CDR3 size: 17 residues. Between the trimmed V and J ends, which lost 5 bases and 0 bases, there was a span of 18 bases. The CDR3 here is CASSPTIGKASTDTQYF. In nucleotides, the CDR3 is TGTGCCAGCAGTCCCACCATAGGGAAAGCTAGCACAGATACGCAGTATTTT.